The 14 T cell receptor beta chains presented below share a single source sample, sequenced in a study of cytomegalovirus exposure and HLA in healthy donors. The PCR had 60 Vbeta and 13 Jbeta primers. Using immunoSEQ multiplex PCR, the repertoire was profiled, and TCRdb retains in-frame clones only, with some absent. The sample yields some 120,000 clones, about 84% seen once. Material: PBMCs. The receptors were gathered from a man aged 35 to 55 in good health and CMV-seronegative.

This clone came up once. CDR3: CASSVGGGGGSEAFF. CDR3 bases: TGTGCCAGCAGCGTAGGTGGAGGGGGCGGCTCAGAAGCTTTCTTT. This chain joins TRBV9 and TRBJ1-1, with 7 bases matching TRBD1. CDR1 and CDR2 (germline): SGDLS, YYNGEE. Trimming removed 0 bases from V and 8 bases from J; junction bases left unmatched: 10. CDR3 size: 15 residues.

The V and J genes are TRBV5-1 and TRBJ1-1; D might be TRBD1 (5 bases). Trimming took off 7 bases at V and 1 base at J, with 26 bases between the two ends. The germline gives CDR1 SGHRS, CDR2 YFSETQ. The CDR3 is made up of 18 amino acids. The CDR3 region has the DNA TGCGCCAGCGGAACAGGAGGGGTCTTGGGGCAGAGGAACACTGAAGCTTTCTTT. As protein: CASGTGGVLGQRNTEAFF.

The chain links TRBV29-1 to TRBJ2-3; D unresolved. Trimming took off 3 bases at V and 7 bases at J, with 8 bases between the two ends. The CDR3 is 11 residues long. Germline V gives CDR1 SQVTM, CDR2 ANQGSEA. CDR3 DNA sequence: TGCAGCGTTGACGCGCTAAATACGCAGTATTTT. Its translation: CSVDALNTQYF.

The CDR3 nucleotides read TGTGCCAGCAGCTGCGAGGTCCCGAATGGCTACACCTTC. Translated: CASSCEVPNGYTF. This chain connects TRBV11-3 to TRBJ1-2, with no clear D. Trimming took off 4 bases at V and 6 bases at J, with 12 bases between the two ends. The CDR3 loop spans 13 amino acids. In germline, CDR1 is SGHNT, CDR2 YENEEA.

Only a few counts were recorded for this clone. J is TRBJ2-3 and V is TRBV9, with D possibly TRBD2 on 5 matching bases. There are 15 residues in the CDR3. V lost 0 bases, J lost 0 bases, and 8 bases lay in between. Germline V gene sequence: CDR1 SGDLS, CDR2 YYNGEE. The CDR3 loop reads CASSVDSGSTDTQYF. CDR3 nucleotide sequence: TGTGCCAGCAGCGTAGACAGCGGTAGCACAGATACGCAGTATTTT.

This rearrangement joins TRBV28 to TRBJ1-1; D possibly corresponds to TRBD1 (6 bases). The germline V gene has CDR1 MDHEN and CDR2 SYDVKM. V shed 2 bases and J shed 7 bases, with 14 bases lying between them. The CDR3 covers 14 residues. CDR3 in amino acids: CASSLPGQLFEAFF. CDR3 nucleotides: TGTGCCAGCAGTTTACCCGGACAGCTATTTGAAGCTTTCTTT. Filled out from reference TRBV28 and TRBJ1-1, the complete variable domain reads DVKVTQSSRYLVKRTGEKVFLECVQDMDHENMFWYRQDPGLGLRLIYFSYDVKMKEKGDIPEGYSVSREKKERFSLILESASTNQTSMYLCASSLPGQLFEAFFGQGTRLTVV.

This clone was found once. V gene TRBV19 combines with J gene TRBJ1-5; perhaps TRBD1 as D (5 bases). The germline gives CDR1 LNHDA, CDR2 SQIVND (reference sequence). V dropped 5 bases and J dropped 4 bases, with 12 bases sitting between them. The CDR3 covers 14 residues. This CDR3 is CASSGSRGNQPQHF. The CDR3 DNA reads TGTGCCAGTAGTGGGTCACGGGGGAATCAGCCCCAGCATTTT.

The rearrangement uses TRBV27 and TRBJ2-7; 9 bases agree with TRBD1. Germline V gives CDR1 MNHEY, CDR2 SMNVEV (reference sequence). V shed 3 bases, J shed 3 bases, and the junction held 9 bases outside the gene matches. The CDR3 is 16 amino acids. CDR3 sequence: CASSFAGTGSLYEQYF. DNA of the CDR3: TGTGCCAGCAGTTTTGCTGGGACAGGGAGCCTCTACGAGCAGTACTTC.

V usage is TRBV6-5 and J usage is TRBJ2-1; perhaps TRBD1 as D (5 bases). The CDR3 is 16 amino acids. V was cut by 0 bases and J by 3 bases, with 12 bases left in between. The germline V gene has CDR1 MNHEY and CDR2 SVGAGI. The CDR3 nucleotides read TGTGCCAGCAGTTACTCCCCCGACAGAATCTACAATGAGCAGTTCTTC. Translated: CASSYSPDRIYNEQFF.

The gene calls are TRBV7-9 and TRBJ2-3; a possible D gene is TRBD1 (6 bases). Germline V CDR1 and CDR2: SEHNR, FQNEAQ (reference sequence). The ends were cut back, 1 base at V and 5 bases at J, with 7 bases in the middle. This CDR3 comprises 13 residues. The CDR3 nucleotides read TGTGCCAGCAGCTTAGTAGGGGGAGATACGCAGTATTTT. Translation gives CASSLVGGDTQYF.

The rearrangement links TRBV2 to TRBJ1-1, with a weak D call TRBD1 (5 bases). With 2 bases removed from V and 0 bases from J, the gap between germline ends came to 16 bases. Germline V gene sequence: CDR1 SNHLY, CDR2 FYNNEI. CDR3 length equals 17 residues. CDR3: CASSESPGHTMNTEAFF. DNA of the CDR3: TGTGCCAGCAGTGAATCCCCCGGACATACGATGAACACTGAAGCTTTCTTT.

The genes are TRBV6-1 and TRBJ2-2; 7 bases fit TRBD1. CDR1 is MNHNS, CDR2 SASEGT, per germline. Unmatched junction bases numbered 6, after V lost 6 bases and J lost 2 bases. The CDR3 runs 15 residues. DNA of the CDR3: TGTGCCAGCAGGGTTCGACAGGGCAACACCGGGGAGCTGTTTTTT. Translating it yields CASRVRQGNTGELFF.

DNA of the CDR3: TGTGCCATCGGCATGGGAGGTTCGTGGGGAATGAACACTGAAGCTTTCTTT. Its translation: CAIGMGGSWGMNTEAFF. The V call is TRBV10-3, the J call TRBJ1-1; no definite D call. The CDR3 runs 17 residues. CDR1 is ENHRY and CDR2 is SYGVKD in the germline V gene. The V end was cut by 8 bases, the J end by 0 bases, with 22 bases between.

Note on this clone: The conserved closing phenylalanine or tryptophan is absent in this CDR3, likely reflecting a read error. CDR3 protein: CASSSPLEGGRAFV. CDR3 in DNA: TGTGCCAGCAGCTCACCATTGGAGGGAGGACGGGCTTTCGTT. The gene calls are TRBV7-6 and TRBJ1-1; D not certain. The CDR3 covers 14 residues. Trimming took off 4 bases at V and 11 bases at J, with 20 bases between the two ends. CDR1 SGHVS and CDR2 FNYEAQ come from the germline V gene.